The 15 T cell receptor beta chains in this list originate from one sample, sequenced in a study of OX40 agonist ivuxolimab in advanced cancers. Sequencing was performed with immunoSEQ multiplex PCR; in TCRdb, only in-frame clones are kept and a portion is missing. Here the sample spans about 58,000 clones, approximately 88% being singletons. The sample here was CD4+ or CD8+ T cells sorted from blood, taken in a trial of the OX40 agonist ivuxolimab. These receptors all come from an adult with an advanced solid tumor such as melanoma, head and neck, liver or kidney cancer.

This clone was counted a few times. The chain is built from TRBV6-6 and TRBJ1-5; 11 bases fit TRBD1. The CDR3 consists of 15 residues. CDR1 and CDR2 (germline): MNHNY, SVGAGI (reference sequence). The V segment lost 6 bases and the J segment 6 bases; nucleotides outside the gene matches: 7. The CDR3 region is CASSSMGQGGQPQHF. DNA for the CDR3: TGTGCCAGCAGCTCGATGGGACAGGGGGGTCAGCCCCAGCATTTT.

The chain uses TRBV30 and TRBJ2-7; the D gene is possibly TRBD2 (6 bases). The CDR3 covers 12 residues. Between the trimmed V and J ends, which lost 6 bases and 3 bases, there was a span of 12 bases. Germline-derived CDR1 and CDR2 are GTSNPN and SVGIG (reference sequence). The CDR3 DNA reads as TGTGCCTGTGGGGACTCGAGCTACGAGCAGTACTTC. Translated, it gives CACGDSSYEQYF.

The J gene is TRBJ1-1, the V gene TRBV30, with D perhaps TRBD1 (6 bases). Germline CDR1 and CDR2: GTSNPN and SVGIG (reference sequence). CDR3 length equals 14 residues. The V and J ends lost 5 bases and 0 bases respectively, with 13 bases between them. CDR3 bases: TGTGCCTGGGGAGTAACAGGGCTGAACACTGAAGCTTTCTTT. This gives the protein CAWGVTGLNTEAFF.

This clone was detected only a few times. The chain uses TRBV30 and TRBJ1-2; a possible D gene is TRBD1 (5 bases). The germline V and J ends were trimmed by 1 base and 8 bases, with 8 bases remaining between them. From germline, CDR1 is GTSNPN and CDR2 SVGIG (reference sequence). This CDR3 has 11 residues. The CDR3 is CAWSGGGGYTF. Here the CDR3 DNA reads TGTGCCTGGAGTGGGGGCGGCGGCTACACCTTC.

This clone is a singleton in its sample. This chain links TRBV5-1 with TRBJ2-2; D uncertain. The germline V gene encodes CDR1 SGHRS and CDR2 YFSETQ. The V end was cut by 1 base, the J end by 4 bases, with 5 bases between. The CDR3 extends over 13 amino acids. The CDR3 here is CASSLSRTGELFF. CDR3 nucleotide sequence: TGCGCCAGCAGCTTGAGTCGCACCGGGGAGCTGTTTTTT.

The genes are TRBV6-6 and TRBJ1-5; no firm D call. Germline V lookup: CDR1 MNHNY, CDR2 SVGAGI (reference sequence). CDR3 length: 13 residues. V was cut by 6 bases and J by 4 bases, with 10 bases left in between. The CDR3 sequence: CASSFDTNQPQHF. Written as DNA, the CDR3 is TGTGCCAGCAGCTTCGACACGAATCAGCCCCAGCATTTT.

This chain links TRBV7-9 with TRBJ1-2; perhaps TRBD1 as D (6 bases). Per the germline V gene, CDR1 is SEHNR and CDR2 is FQNEAQ (reference sequence). V lost 2 bases and J 8 bases, leaving 12 bases between the germline ends. The CDR3 runs 13 residues. CDR3 in amino acids: CASSLQRGPGYTF. The CDR3 DNA follows: TGTGCCAGCAGCTTACAGCGGGGGCCAGGCTACACCTTC.

V gene TRBV18 combines with J gene TRBJ2-4; perhaps D is TRBD1 or TRBD2 (5 bases each). Deletions cut 8 bases from V and 8 bases from J, with 13 bases between. CDR3 length: 12 residues. Germline assignment: CDR1 KGHSH and CDR2 LQKENI. CDR3 bases: TGTGCCAGCCTCGGGGCCCATGACATTCAGTACTTC. It translates to CASLGAHDIQYF.

This clone is a singleton in its sample. The chain couples TRBV5-4 to TRBJ1-2, with TRBD1 as a possible D gene (6 bases). From germline, CDR1 is SGHNT and CDR2 YYREEE (reference sequence). The CDR3 totals 13 residues. Trimming took 4 bases from V and 4 from J, leaving 11 bases between them. This CDR3 reads CASSPGTRYGYTF. The CDR3 DNA is TGTGCCAGCAGCCCAGGGACACGCTATGGCTACACCTTC.

This sequence joins TRBV19 and TRBJ2-2; 14 nucleotides agree with TRBD2. There are 16 residues in the CDR3. V shed 5 bases, J shed 6 bases, and the junction held 5 bases outside the gene matches. CDR1 is LNHDA and CDR2 is SQIVND in the germline V gene (reference sequence). CDR3 coding DNA: TGTGCCAGTAGTCCGCGACTAGCGGGAGGGGCCGGGGAGCTGTTTTTT. Translating it yields CASSPRLAGGAGELFF.

This clone was seen a single time. The DNA for the CDR3 is TGTGCCAGCAGGGCCCCACGATTGGACACTGAAGCTTTCTTT. Translation: CASRAPRLDTEAFF. The V call is TRBV28, the J call TRBJ1-1; unclear D gene. Trimming shortened V by 6 bases and J by 3 bases, and 14 bases separated the two germline ends. This CDR3 has 14 residues. The germline gives CDR1 MDHEN, CDR2 SYDVKM.

The rearrangement links TRBV6-1 to TRBJ1-4; 8 positions agree with TRBD1. The germline V gene has CDR1 MNHNS and CDR2 SASEGT. The junction had 5 bases not matched to a gene; V was cut back by 3 bases and J by 8 bases. CDR3 size: 14 residues. The CDR3 DNA reads TGTGCCAGCAGTGATGGACAGGGAGGAGAAAAACTGTTTTTT. Translated, it gives CASSDGQGGEKLFF.

The chain couples TRBV5-1 to TRBJ2-7; the match to TRBD2 covers 12 bases. The V gene's germline CDR1 is SGHRS and CDR2 YFSETQ. After removal of 3 bases from V and 3 bases from J, the junction contained 4 bases not matched to a gene. The CDR3 runs to 15 residues. CDR3: CASSSATSGSYEQYF. CDR3 DNA sequence: TGCGCCAGCAGCTCGGCGACTAGCGGGAGCTACGAGCAGTACTTC.

The chain combines TRBV10-3 with TRBJ2-2; TRBD2 agrees at 10 bases. Germline values: CDR1 ENHRY, CDR2 SYGVKD. With V trimmed by 10 bases and J by 4 bases, 6 bases remained unmatched. The CDR3 is 14 amino acids. CDR3 residues: CATRTSGATGELFF. CDR3 sequence (DNA): TGTGCCACCAGGACTAGCGGCGCCACCGGGGAGCTGTTTTTT.

This rearrangement joins TRBV10-3 to TRBJ1-1; D call uncertain. The CDR3 spans 13 residues. Germline V gene lookup returns CDR1 ENHRY and CDR2 SYGVKD. DNA of the CDR3: TGTGCTGCTACCGGAGCGGTGAACACTGAAGCTTTCTTT. Protein product: CAATGAVNTEAFF.